In this sample, the clone carrying this T cell receptor (beta chain) turned up many times. Its antigen is unidentified. These data are taken from a study of T cells in Graves' hyperthyroidism and ophthalmopathy. Clinical symptoms, serum thyroxine, TRAb, thyroid ultrasound and orbital computed tomography informed diagnoses. General study results and limits: Patients with ophthalmopathy were separated from those with stable hyperthyroidism by a 13 V-J model. Blood shared most expanded thyroid clonotypes above 0.001. Before onset, ophthalmopathy was predicted by the model a median around 6 months earlier.

RNA transcripts gave rise to amplified TCR beta CDR3 regions. Researchers ran a first-round RT-PCR on the TCR CDR3 using the HTBI primer set. TCRdb reanalysed the multiplex PCR reads using MiXCR and keeps one entry per CDR3 protein. Of about 350,000 distinct CDR3 sequences listed, about a fifth are singletons. The TCR comes from a woman under 30 with Graves' hyperthyroidism. Sequencing was performed on blood.

Here the CDR3 DNA reads TGCAGTGCTAGAGATCTGGTTGGGGAGACCCAGTACTTC. Amino acid sequence: CSARDLVGETQYF. This sequence joins TRBV20-1 and TRBJ2-5; D remains unclear. The germline CDR1 and CDR2 sequences are DFQATT and SNEGSKA (reference sequence). The CDR3 runs to 13 residues. Trimming cost V 0 bases and J 5 bases, with 10 bases left between them.